Each of the 13 T cell receptor beta chains below was sequenced from the same sample in a study of radiation and T cells in renal cell carcinoma. As to time point: blood 2 weeks post-SBRT. Treatment reported: 15 Gy SBRT to primary tumor, nephrectomy 4 weeks later. Here immunoSEQ multiplex PCR was the method, and the copy in TCRdb shows in-frame clones only, minus some. The repertoire holds roughly 150,000 clones, with roughly 87% as singletons. This specimen was blood, taken from a patient whose treatment included radiotherapy and nephrectomy. Every receptor here comes from a woman in her fifties or sixties with renal cell carcinoma.

V is TRBV6-5 and J is TRBJ1-1; 8 nucleotides align to TRBD1. Germline CDR1 MNHEY, CDR2 SVGAGI. CDR3 length: 13 residues. Trimming took 6 bases from V and 4 from J; bases not matched to a gene: 4. CDR3 DNA: TGTGCCAGCAGGCGACAGGGGTTCACTGAAGCTTTCTTT. Translated: CASRRQGFTEAFF.

The CDR3 DNA reads as TGTGCCACCAGCAGTCCTATTAAAGATACGCAGTATTTT. It translates to CATSSPIKDTQYF. The chain carries TRBV15 and TRBJ2-3; no clear D. CDR1 and CDR2 from the germline V gene are LNHNV and YYDKDF (reference sequence). The CDR3 extends over 13 amino acids. The V end lost 3 bases, the J end lost 5 bases, and 9 bases lay between the germline ends.

Written as DNA, the CDR3 is TGTGCCAGCATCCCCCCGGGGGACACTGAAGCTTTCTTT. It is translated as CASIPPGDTEAFF. This sequence joins TRBV5-5 and TRBJ1-1, with D maybe TRBD1 (5 bases). Germline CDR1 SGHKS, CDR2 YYEKEE (reference sequence). The CDR3 contains 13 residues. V shed 6 bases and J shed 3 bases, with 12 bases lying between them.

The rearrangement uses TRBV6-1 and TRBJ2-7; D is uncertain. Trimming took 5 bases from V and 2 from J, leaving 16 bases between them. This CDR3 is 15 amino acids long. CDR1 is MNHNS and CDR2 is SASEGT in the germline V gene. The CDR3 spells CASSRDLTRTYEQYF. Written as DNA, the CDR3 is TGTGCCAGCAGTCGAGACTTGACGCGGACCTACGAGCAGTACTTC.

This chain uses TRBV7-8 with TRBJ1-6; possibly TRBD1 for D (5 bases). The germline gives CDR1 SGHVS, CDR2 FQNEAQ. Between the trimmed V and J ends, which lost 5 bases and 9 bases, there was a span of 11 bases. The CDR3 extends over 13 amino acids. This chain's CDR3 is CASSPAGGSPLHF. The CDR3 coding sequence is TGTGCCAGCAGCCCTGCGGGGGGTTCACCCCTCCACTTT.

This CDR3 reads CASSPGGGSQETQYF. CDR3 in DNA: TGTGCCAGCAGCCCTGGGGGCGGCAGCCAAGAGACCCAGTACTTC. The rearrangement joins TRBV7-3 to TRBJ2-5; the D gene is possibly TRBD1 (6 bases). The CDR3 extends over 15 amino acids. Germline CDR1 SGHTA, CDR2 FQGTGA. V was pared by 5 bases and J by 1 base, with 14 bases between.

The sample holds a few counts of this clone. The chain uses TRBV19 and TRBJ1-5, with D tentatively TRBD1 (6 bases). Trimming removed 0 bases at V and 3 bases at J, with 9 bases between. Germline CDR1 reads LNHDA; CDR2 reads SQIVND (reference sequence). This CDR3 comprises 15 residues. The CDR3 region has the DNA TGTGCCAGTAGTATAGACAGGGGAAACAATCAGCCCCAGCATTTT. Its translation: CASSIDRGNNQPQHF.

This clone was recorded a few times. The chain is built from TRBV11-2 and TRBJ2-3; 11 bases match TRBD2. Germline values: CDR1 SGHAT, CDR2 FQNNGV. The CDR3 covers 15 residues. Trimming cost V 8 bases and J 2 bases; bases outside gene matches: 6. For the CDR3, the DNA is TGTGCCAGCCGAAGACTAGCGGGAACCACAGATACGCAGTATTTT. Its translation is CASRRLAGTTDTQYF.

The chain has TRBV13 and TRBJ2-7, with 10 bases lining up with TRBD2. The germline V gene has CDR1 PRHDT and CDR2 FYEKMQ (reference sequence). Germline trimming cut 5 bases from V and 7 bases from J; bases unmatched to any gene: 8. This CDR3 comprises 14 residues. This chain's CDR3 is CASSTPSGGGEQYF. DNA for the CDR3: TGTGCCAGCAGCACCCCTAGCGGGGGTGGAGAGCAGTACTTC.

V is TRBV5-1 and J is TRBJ1-1, with D unclear. CDR1 SGHRS and CDR2 YFSETQ come from the germline V gene. V was clipped by 4 bases and J by 1 base, with 11 bases between them. This CDR3 region has 14 residues. The CDR3 loop reads CASSPGPTNTEAFF. In nucleotides, the CDR3 is TGCGCCAGCAGCCCTGGACCGACGAACACTGAAGCTTTCTTT.

The rearrangement joins TRBV5-1 to TRBJ2-3; D possibly corresponds to TRBD2 (6 bases). V lost 4 bases and J lost 1, with 22 bases in between. Looked up from germline, CDR1 is SGHRS and CDR2 is YFSETQ. The CDR3 has 18 amino acids. CDR3 in DNA: TGCGCCAGCAGCGCCCGCCCTGTGGGTCGCGGGGGCACAGATACGCAGTATTTT. It is translated as CASSARPVGRGGTDTQYF.

This clone was seen only a few times. V is TRBV5-1 and J is TRBJ2-7, with 8 bases matching TRBD2. CDR3 size: 15 residues. Trimming removed 0 bases from V and 6 bases from J; junction bases left unmatched: 8. Germline loops: CDR1 SGHRS, CDR2 YFSETQ. CDR3 nucleotide sequence: TGCGCCAGCAGCTTGGCCCGGGGGGGTTCTGGCGAGCAGTACTTC. This translates into CASSLARGGSGEQYF. Complete variable domain (other parts from reference TRBV5-1 and TRBJ2-7): KAGVTQTPRYLIKTRGQQVTLSCSPISGHRSVSWYQQTPGQGLQFLFEYFSETQRNKGNFPGRFSGRQFSNSRSEMNVSTLELGDSALYLCASSLARGGSGEQYFGPGTRLTVT.

This clone was picked up one time. V and J are TRBV5-6 and TRBJ2-3; the match to TRBD1 covers 10 bases. The V gene's germline CDR1 is SGHDT and CDR2 YYEEEE. The V gene end was trimmed by 4 bases and the J gene end by 3 bases; junction bases not matched to a gene: 5. The length of the CDR3 is 15 residues. CDR3 amino acids: CASSRDRGGTDTQYF. CDR3 nucleotide sequence: TGTGCCAGCAGCCGGGACAGGGGCGGGACAGATACGCAGTATTTT.